These T cell receptor beta chains were read from a single sample in a study of blood T cells in healthy people across ages. MiXCR was run by TCRdb on the 5' RACE reads, yielding one entry per CDR3 protein. The profile shows roughly 930,000 distinct CDR3 sequences, around 48% of them singletons. Sequencing was done on a sample of blood. These receptors came from a man aged 30-40 years in good health. Both conserved end residues are part of each CDR3. D genes are given only for firm matches. Only part of the rows carry a size: once, few, many, or a class if the clone is expanded.

len	abundance	v_gene	d_gene	j_gene	CDR3nt	CDR3aa
16	.	TRBV7-9	TRBD1	TRBJ1-5	TGTGCCAGCAGCTCTAATAGACAGGGGGCGAATCAGCCCCAGCATTTT	CASSSNRQGANQPQHF
14	few	TRBV4-3	.	TRBJ1-6	TGCGCCAGCAGCCAAGGGATAAATAATTCACCCCTCCACTTT	CASSQGINNSPLHF
13	many	TRBV27	.	TRBJ2-1	TGTGCCAGCAGTGTATTCCCTAACAATGAGCAGTTCTTC	CASSVFPNNEQFF
14	.	TRBV4-1	TRBD2	TRBJ2-5	TGCGCCAGCAGTCCGGGACTAGACGAAAAGACCCAGTACTTC	CASSPGLDEKTQYF
15	.	TRBV20-1	TRBD2	TRBJ2-3	TGCAGTGCTAACCTAGGTAGCGGGGGTTTAGATACGCAGTATTTT	CSANLGSGGLDTQYF
14	.	TRBV5-1	.	TRBJ2-7	TGCGCCAGCAGCTCCGGACGTGTTTCCGCGGAGCAGTACTTC	CASSSGRVSAEQYF
12	.	TRBV20-1	.	TRBJ2-1	TGCAGTGCTCCTACAGGGTTCAATGAGCAGTTCTTC	CSAPTGFNEQFF
15	.	TRBV18	.	TRBJ2-7	TGTGCCAGCTCACCACAGGGGACGACTCTCGACGAGCAGTACTTC	CASSPQGTTLDEQYF
15	.	TRBV9	.	TRBJ1-5	TGTGCCAGCAGCGGGGACATTAATAGCAATCAGCCCCAGCATTTT	CASSGDINSNQPQHF
15	.	TRBV7-2	TRBD2	TRBJ2-1	TGTGCCAGCAGCGTGACTAGCGGTACCCACAATGAGCAGTTCTTC	CASSVTSGTHNEQFF
15	once	TRBV7-9	.	TRBJ1-3	TGTGCCAGCAGGGGCGAGGGGTTTTCTGGAAACACCATATATTTT	CASRGEGFSGNTIYF
16	.	TRBV7-2	TRBD2	TRBJ2-5	TGTGCCAGCAGCCGTACTAGCGGAGGGAGGCAAGAGACCCAGTACTTC	CASSRTSGGRQETQYF
11	many	TRBV4-1	.	TRBJ2-1	TGCGCCAGCAGCCACGTCAATGAGCAGTTCTTC	CASSHVNEQFF